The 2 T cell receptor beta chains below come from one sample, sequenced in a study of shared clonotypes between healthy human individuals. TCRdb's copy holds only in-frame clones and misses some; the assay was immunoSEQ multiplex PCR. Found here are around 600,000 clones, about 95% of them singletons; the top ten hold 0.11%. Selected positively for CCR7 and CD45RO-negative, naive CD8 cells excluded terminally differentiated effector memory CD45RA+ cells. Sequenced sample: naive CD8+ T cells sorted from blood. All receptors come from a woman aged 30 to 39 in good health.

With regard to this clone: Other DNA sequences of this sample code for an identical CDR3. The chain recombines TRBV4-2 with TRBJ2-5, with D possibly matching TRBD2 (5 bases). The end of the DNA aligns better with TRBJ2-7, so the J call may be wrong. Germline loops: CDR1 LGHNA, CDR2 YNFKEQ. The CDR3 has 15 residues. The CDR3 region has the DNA TGTGCCAGCAGCCAAGAGAGCGGTTCCTCCTACGAGCAGTACTTC. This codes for CASSQESGSSYEQYF.

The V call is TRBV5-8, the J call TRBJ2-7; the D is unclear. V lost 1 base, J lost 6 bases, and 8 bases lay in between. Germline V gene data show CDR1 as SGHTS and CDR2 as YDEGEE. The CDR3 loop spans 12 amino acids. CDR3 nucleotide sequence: TGTGCCAGCAGCTTGTTTCGACGCGAGCAGTACTTC. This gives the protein CASSLFRREQYF.